Below are 28 T cell receptor beta chains sequenced from a single sample in a study of response to subunit inactivated influenza vaccine. TCRdb used MiXCR to reprocess the RT-PCR reads, holding one entry per CDR3 protein. The data show over 400,000 distinct CDR3 sequences, approximately 12% seen once. Sample: PBMCs from blood, taken roughly 46 days after vaccination. These receptors were taken from a man in his forties or fifties who received an inactivated influenza vaccine.

This clonotype came up many times. CDR3 in amino acids: CASRKDRFEQYF. The CDR3 DNA reads TGTGCCAGCAGAAAGGACAGGTTCGAGCAGTACTTC. This chain connects TRBV7-9 to TRBJ2-7; 7 positions match TRBD1. Trimming took 6 bases from V and 6 from J; bases not matched to a gene: 5. The germline gives CDR1 SEHNR, CDR2 FQNEAQ (reference sequence). The CDR3 length is 12 residues. The variable domain in full, completed from reference TRBV7-9 and TRBJ2-7, reads DTGVSQNPRHKITKRGQNVTFRCDPISEHNRLYWYRQTLGQGPEFLTYFQNEAQLEKSRLLSDRFSAERPKGSFSTLEIQRTEQGDSAMYLCASRKDRFEQYFGPGTRLTVT.

The chain is built from TRBV12-3 or TRBV12-4 and TRBJ1-4; 9 bases align to TRBD1. This CDR3 is 15 amino acids long. J lost 8 bases, V lost 4 bases, and 8 bases had no gene match. In DNA form, the CDR3 reads TGTGCCAGCAGTTCCGGGACAGGGCTCGAAGAAAAACTGTTTTTT. It yields the protein CASSSGTGLEEKLFF.

In this sample, this clonotype turned up a few times. The chain is built from TRBV5-1 and TRBJ1-3, with unresolved D. CDR3 length: 15 residues. Germline CDR1 reads SGHRS; CDR2 reads YFSETQ. The V end was cut by 0 bases, the J end by 0 bases, with 7 bases between. CDR3 in DNA: TGCGCCAGCAGCTTGGACTTAAACTCTGGAAACACCATATATTTT. The encoded protein is CASSLDLNSGNTIYF.

This chain connects TRBV20-1 to TRBJ1-5, with D possibly TRBD1 on 6 matching bases. Germline lookup yields CDR1 DFQATT and CDR2 SNEGSKA (reference sequence). The V gene lost 4 bases and the J gene lost 6 bases, with 16 bases spanning the gap. The CDR3 sequence is 14 residues long. CDR3 nucleotides: TGCAGTGCTAAGGACAGCCGGGGGGGTCAGCCCCAGCATTTT. It specifies CSAKDSRGGQPQHF.

This clonotype was observed a few times. CDR3 region: CASGLATFTEAFF. Here the CDR3 DNA reads TGTGCTAGTGGTTTGGCGACCTTCACTGAAGCTTTCTTT. The chain is built from TRBV12-5 and TRBJ1-1; D ambiguous. Germline V gene data show CDR1 as LGHNT and CDR2 as FRNRAP. V was pared by 1 base and J by 4 bases, with 7 bases between. This CDR3 is built from 13 residues.

The chain has TRBV7-8 and TRBJ1-1; D ambiguous. The CDR3 runs to 14 residues. Germline V gives CDR1 SGHVS, CDR2 FQNEAQ. Trimming removed 1 base at V and 2 bases at J, with 8 bases between. CDR3 region: CASSLGNINTEAFF. CDR3 nucleotide sequence: TGTGCCAGCAGCTTAGGCAATATAAACACTGAAGCTTTCTTT. Combining the CDR3 with reference TRBV7-8 and TRBJ1-1 gives the whole variable domain GAGVSQSPRYKVAKRGQDVALRCDPISGHVSLFWYQQALGQGPEFLTYFQNEAQLDKSGLPSDRFFAERPEGSVSTLKIQRTQQEDSAVYLCASSLGNINTEAFFGQGTRLTVV.

The J gene is TRBJ2-5, the V gene TRBV5-5; no definite D call. CDR1 and CDR2 (germline): SGHKS, YYEKEE (reference sequence). Trimming stripped 3 bases from V and 5 bases from J, with 17 bases between. CDR3 length: 15 residues. The DNA for the CDR3 is TGTGCCAGCAGCTCCACGACGGTGGCGGTGGAGACCCAGTACTTC. This sequence encodes CASSSTTVAVETQYF. The whole variable domain, remainder taken from reference TRBV5-5 and TRBJ2-5, is DAGVTQSPTHLIKTRGQQVTLRCSPISGHKSVSWYQQVLGQGPQFIFQYYEKEERGRGNFPDRFSARQFPNYSSELNVNALLLGDSALYLCASSSTTVAVETQYFGPGTRLLVL.

In this sample, this clonotype turned up many times. V and J are TRBV6-5 and TRBJ1-2; possibly TRBD1 for D (5 bases). From germline, CDR1 is MNHEY and CDR2 SVGAGI. The CDR3 length is 13 residues. The V end was cut by 2 bases, the J end by 6 bases, with 10 bases between. CDR3 amino acids: CASSYGGLNGYTF. The CDR3 DNA sequence: TGTGCCAGCAGTTACGGGGGATTGAATGGCTACACCTTC.

Only a few counts were recorded for this clonotype. The chain is built from TRBV7-8 and TRBJ2-3, with D maybe TRBD2 (5 bases). Germline V gene lookup returns CDR1 SGHVS and CDR2 FQNEAQ. The V end lost 5 bases, the J end lost 4 bases, and 19 bases lay between the germline ends. The CDR3 is 16 amino acids. Here the CDR3 reads CASSPRVRGNPDTQYF. As DNA, the CDR3 is TGTGCCAGCAGCCCGCGGGTGCGAGGAAACCCAGATACGCAGTATTTT.

The chain is built from TRBV7-6 and TRBJ2-1, with a possible D match to TRBD1 (5 bases). The V end lost 9 bases, the J end lost 6 bases, and 18 bases lay between the germline ends. Per the germline V gene, CDR1 is SGHVS and CDR2 is FNYEAQ. The CDR3 is made up of 14 amino acids. The CDR3: CASGQLDKINEQFF. CDR3 DNA sequence: TGTGCCAGTGGGCAATTGGACAAAATCAATGAGCAGTTCTTC.

The chain employs TRBV5-1 and TRBJ2-2; tentative D call: TRBD1 (6 bases). CDR3 length: 15 amino acids. Germline assignment: CDR1 SGHRS and CDR2 YFSETQ. Trimming pared 7 bases from V and 2 bases from J, leaving 15 bases between. Written as DNA, the CDR3 is TGCGCCAGCGGAAACAGGGACCGAAACACCGGGGAGCTGTTTTTT. Translating gives CASGNRDRNTGELFF.

In its sample, this clonotype was seen a few times. This chain connects TRBV9 to TRBJ2-7; 7 bases line up with TRBD2. Germline values: CDR1 SGDLS, CDR2 YYNGEE. There are 15 residues in the CDR3. Trimming cost V 0 bases and J 3 bases; bases outside gene matches: 6. Here the CDR3 DNA reads TGTGCCAGCAGCGTAGGGGGAGGACTAGGCTACGAGCAGTACTTC. Its translation is CASSVGGGLGYEQYF.

This clonotype was detected only a few times. The chain links TRBV7-2 to TRBJ1-2; D is possibly TRBD1 (6 bases). The CDR3 has 14 amino acids. Germline assignment: CDR1 SGHTA and CDR2 FQGNSA. The V end lost 3 bases, the J end lost 3 bases, and 11 bases lay between the germline ends. The chain's CDR3 is CASSFKGTHYGYTF. The CDR3 bases are TGTGCCAGCAGCTTTAAAGGGACACACTATGGCTACACCTTC. The full variable domain, with the rest looked up from reference TRBV7-2 and TRBJ1-2, is GAGVSQSPSNKVTEKGKDVELRCDPISGHTALYWYRQSLGQGLEFLIYFQGNSAPDKSGLPSDRFSAERTGGSVSTLTIQRTQQEDSAVYLCASSFKGTHYGYTFGSGTRLTVV.

The chain joins TRBV7-6 to TRBJ2-6; 8 bases are a match to TRBD1. CDR3 length: 18 residues. Germline CDR1 SGHVS, CDR2 FNYEAQ. Losses at the gene ends were 2 bases for V and 1 base for J; bases not matched to a gene: 7. The CDR3 DNA reads as TGTGCCAGCAGCTTAACGACAGGGGCCCCATCTGGGGCCAACGTCCTGACTTTC. As protein: CASSLTTGAPSGANVLTF.

V is TRBV4-1 and J is TRBJ2-3, with D possibly TRBD2 on 6 matching bases. This CDR3 spans 16 amino acids. CDR1 and CDR2 (germline): MGHRA, YSYEKL. V dropped 0 bases and J dropped 1 base, with 11 bases sitting between them. CDR3 amino acids: CASSQDLGLGTDTQYF. CDR3 nucleotides: TGCGCCAGCAGCCAAGACCTGGGACTTGGCACAGATACGCAGTATTTT.

This clonotype showed up many times. The chain couples TRBV6-5 to TRBJ2-1; 16 positions match TRBD2. V lost 8 bases and J lost 0; bases outside the gene matches: 19. The CDR3 spans 22 residues. Germline V gene data show CDR1 as MNHEY and CDR2 as SVGAGI. CDR3 residues: CASRPRPPGLAGGGSSYNEQFF. The CDR3 nucleotides read TGTGCCAGCCGTCCCAGGCCGCCGGGACTAGCGGGAGGGGGAAGCTCCTACAATGAGCAGTTCTTC.

The chain is built from TRBV20-1 and TRBJ1-5, with 7 bases lining up with TRBD1. Germline-derived CDR1 and CDR2 are DFQATT and SNEGSKA (reference sequence). This CDR3 has 14 amino acids. After removal of 7 bases from V and 2 bases from J, the junction contained 8 bases not matched to a gene. The CDR3 loop is CSVNRGQGNQPQHF. As DNA, the CDR3 is TGCAGTGTTAACCGCGGACAGGGCAATCAGCCCCAGCATTTT.

This clonotype was counted many times. The genes are TRBV29-1 and TRBJ1-2; a weak D match, TRBD1 (5 bases). V shed 6 bases and J shed 5 bases, with 10 bases lying between them. Germline assignment: CDR1 SQVTM and CDR2 ANQGSEA. The CDR3 extends over 11 amino acids. Here the CDR3 DNA reads TGCAGCGTCGCCAGGGTTTATGGCTACACCTTC. This encodes CSVARVYGYTF.

This chain connects TRBV5-1 to TRBJ2-3, with 8 positions matching TRBD2. Looked up from germline, CDR1 is SGHRS and CDR2 is YFSETQ. Trimming took 4 bases from V and 2 from J; bases not matched to a gene: 9. This CDR3 contains 16 residues. CDR3 amino acids: CASSAPTSGNTDTQYF. The CDR3 nucleotides read TGCGCCAGCAGCGCGCCTACTAGCGGCAACACAGATACGCAGTATTTT.

The gene calls are TRBV12-3 or TRBV12-4 and TRBJ2-7; TRBD2 matches at 8 bases. The CDR3 covers 17 residues. J lost 1 base, V lost 2 bases, and 10 bases had no gene match. The CDR3 region is CASSLSWSSGPSYEQYF. The CDR3 DNA reads as TGTGCCAGCAGTTTAAGTTGGTCTAGCGGGCCTTCCTACGAGCAGTACTTC.

This clonotype came up a few times. The V and J genes are TRBV6-2 or TRBV6-3 and TRBJ2-1, with D perhaps TRBD1 (5 bases). Germline V lookup: CDR1 MNHEY, CDR2 SVGEGT. V lost 6 bases, J lost 1 base, and 16 bases lay in between. This CDR3 spans 16 amino acids. The CDR3, as DNA: TGTGCCAGCAGGCCTACTACTCAGGGTTCCTACAATGAGCAGTTCTTC. Translating gives CASRPTTQGSYNEQFF.

The chain has TRBV10-3 and TRBJ2-1; 15 bases align to TRBD2. Germline V lookup: CDR1 ENHRY, CDR2 SYGVKD. J gave up 4 bases and V 4 bases, and 2 bases lay outside the gene matches. This CDR3 has 16 residues. The CDR3 sequence is CAISGTSGRAYNEQFF. The CDR3 DNA follows: TGTGCCATCAGTGGGACTAGCGGGAGGGCTTACAATGAGCAGTTCTTC.

This clonotype was detected a few times. J is TRBJ1-6 and V is TRBV5-6; D is undetermined. CDR3 length equals 13 residues. V was shortened by 4 bases and J by 10 bases, with 12 bases between the two germline ends. Germline assignment: CDR1 SGHDT and CDR2 YYEEEE. The chain's CDR3 is CASSPNLGSPLHF. In DNA form, the CDR3 reads TGTGCCAGCAGCCCGAACCTGGGGTCACCCCTCCACTTT.

This clonotype was seen a few times. The V call is TRBV20-1, the J call TRBJ1-5; D is undetermined. The CDR3 has 14 amino acids. V was trimmed by 1 base and J by 0 bases, leaving 7 bases between them. Per germline, CDR1 DFQATT and CDR2 SNEGSKA (reference sequence). Written as DNA, the CDR3 is TGCAGTGCTAGAGCGGGTAATAGCAATCAGCCCCAGCATTTT. This gives the protein CSARAGNSNQPQHF.

In its sample, this clonotype was seen a few times. The chain carries TRBV2 and TRBJ1-2; D unclear. Germline CDR1 SNHLY, CDR2 FYNNEI. Trimming stripped 3 bases from V and 3 bases from J, with 11 bases between. This CDR3 comprises 14 residues. CDR3 coding DNA: TGTGCCAGCAGTGATGAAGGGAAGGACTATGGCTACACCTTC. As protein: CASSDEGKDYGYTF.

The chain couples TRBV4-3 to TRBJ1-2, with no clear D. Trimming took 2 bases from V and 1 from J, leaving 14 bases between them. The CDR3 length is 16 residues. The germline V gene encodes CDR1 LGHNA and CDR2 YSLEER. CDR3 residues: CASSQQPGLINYGYTF. The CDR3 DNA is TGCGCCAGCAGCCAACAACCCGGACTGATTAACTATGGCTACACCTTC.

In this sample, this clonotype turned up a few times. The gene calls are TRBV3-1 and TRBJ1-2; D unclear. Germline V CDR1 and CDR2: LGHDT, YNNKEL (reference sequence). CDR3 length: 13 residues. Deletions cut 5 bases from V and 5 bases from J, with 12 bases between. The CDR3 protein is CASSSRTRYGYTF. In DNA, the CDR3 is TGTGCCAGCAGCTCCAGGACCCGATATGGCTACACCTTC.

This clonotype was counted only a few times. The rearrangement uses TRBV6-5 and TRBJ1-1, with unresolved D. V was trimmed by 6 bases and J by 4 bases, leaving 9 bases between them. The CDR3 is made up of 12 amino acids. Per the germline V gene, CDR1 is MNHEY and CDR2 is SVGAGI. DNA of the CDR3: TGTGCCAGCAGCCCACCGGGCACTGAAGCTTTCTTT. Residues: CASSPPGTEAFF.